This is a list of T cell receptor beta chains from one sample in a study of blood T cell repertoires in COVID-19. Clones were read by immunoSEQ multiplex PCR, and TCRdb kept only the in-frame ones, dropping some. Among some 160,000 clones, about four fifths were seen once, and the ten largest hold roughly 18%. The sequencing input was peripheral blood. All receptors come from a woman aged 65 to 85 who had recovered from COVID-19. CDR3s include the opening cysteine and the closing phenylalanine or tryptophan.

14	TRBJ2-5	TRBV15	CATSRGGSLETQYF
16	TRBJ2-3	TRBV4-1	CASSRSAGLSTDTQYF
14	TRBJ1-6	TRBV28	CASSFVGANSPLHF
14	TRBJ2-7	TRBV11-3	CASSLGGILDEQYF
14	TRBJ1-2	TRBV28	CASSPPRDRGGYTF
15	TRBJ1-1	TRBV4-2	CASSQTGHQNTEAFF
16	TRBJ2-7	TRBV28	CASSFLGGRRSYEQYF
13	TRBJ1-2	TRBV6-5	CASHRTGDYGYTF
17	TRBJ1-5	TRBV3-1/TRBV3-2	CASSPRARSYSNQPQHF
14	TRBJ2-7	TRBV27	CASSLKGANYEQYF
13	TRBJ2-5	TRBV12-3/TRBV12-4	CASSLAGGETQYF
14	TRBJ2-7	TRBV28	CASKGTSGSYEQYF
14	TRBJ2-3	TRBV11-3	CASSFGRGPDTQYF
10	TRBJ2-5	TRBV20-1	CSPSQETQYF
14	TRBJ2-1	TRBV27	CASRGLAVYNEQFF
14	TRBJ1-4	TRBV3-1/TRBV3-2	CASSQDRRSEKLFF
16	TRBJ2-5	TRBV18	CASSPLPPSLQETQYF
15	TRBJ1-6	TRBV5-3	CARSRRQGLGSPLHF
13	TRBJ1-4	TRBV12-3/TRBV12-4	CASSLNVEEKLFF
16	TRBJ1-2	TRBV5-1	CASSLPRTGGGHGYTF
15	TRBJ2-2	TRBV6-5	CASSLSGGNTGELFF
16	TRBJ1-2	TRBV27	CASSSTGGWGNYGYTF
16	TRBJ1-5	TRBV10-3	CAISESPRDSNQPQHF
22	TRBJ1-3	TRBV24-1	CATSDFLCRWTGLHTSGNTIYF
13	TRBJ1-5	TRBV6-1	CASSPSISGPQHF
15	TRBJ1-6	TRBV7-8	CASSLGPGSRSPLHF
14	TRBJ1-1	TRBV9	CASSVGPADTEAFF